These T cell receptor beta chains were read from a single sample in a study of blood T cell repertoires in COVID-19. Here immunoSEQ multiplex PCR was the method, and the copy in TCRdb shows in-frame clones only, minus some. The sample has approximately 240,000 clones, 80% to 90% seen once. The source material was peripheral blood. These receptors were obtained from a woman aged 55-69 years who had recovered from COVID-19. Each CDR3 is given with its conserved first and last residue. D genes are given only for firm matches. The size of a clone is reported for some rows only, either as once, few or many, or as a class for expanded clones.

v_gene	d_gene	j_gene	len	abundance	CDR3aa	CDR3nt
TRBV7-3	NA	TRBJ2-3	17	NA	CASSLGYPLSRTDTQYF	TGTGCCAGCAGCTTGGGCTACCCCCTAAGCCGCACAGATACGCAGTATTTT
TRBV6-1	NA	TRBJ1-2	16	NA	CASSAQIVVYNYGYTF	TGTGCCAGCAGTGCCCAGATTGTGGTTTATAACTATGGCTACACCTTC
TRBV6-2/TRBV6-3	TRBD1	TRBJ2-2	16	once	CASSYAGQGLTGELFF	TGTGCCAGCAGTTACGCGGGACAGGGCCTCACCGGGGAGCTGTTTTTT
TRBV3-1/TRBV3-2	TRBD1	TRBJ1-3	16	NA	CASSHDFTGVGNTIYF	TGTGCCAGCAGCCACGATTTCACAGGGGTTGGAAACACCATATATTTT
TRBV24-1	NA	TRBJ2-3	13	once	CATSGRGTDTQYF	TGTGCCACCAGTGGTAGAGGCACAGATACGCAGTATTTT
TRBV4-1	TRBD1	TRBJ2-1	17	NA	CASSQGRGTGSYNEQFF	TGCGCCAGCAGTCAAGGACGGGGGACAGGGTCCTACAATGAGCAGTTCTTC
TRBV19	TRBD1	TRBJ1-1	14	NA	CASSKADRETEAFF	TGTGCCAGTAGTAAAGCTGACAGGGAAACTGAAGCTTTCTTT
TRBV28	NA	TRBJ2-7	13	NA	CASSFPERAEQYF	TGTGCCAGCAGTTTCCCCGAGAGGGCCGAGCAGTACTTC
TRBV3-1/TRBV3-2	TRBD2	TRBJ2-3	20	NA	CASSQGGRLAGGDPPDTQYF	TGTGCCAGCAGCCAAGGAGGGAGACTAGCGGGGGGGGACCCCCCAGATACGCAGTATTTT
TRBV7-2	NA	TRBJ2-3	14	NA	CASSPAGATDTQYF	TGTGCCAGCAGCCCGGCTGGAGCCACAGATACGCAGTATTTT
TRBV4-1	TRBD2	TRBJ2-5	16	NA	CASSRQGGLVQETQYF	TGCGCCAGCAGCCGACAAGGGGGACTAGTACAAGAGACCCAGTACTTC
TRBV4-1	TRBD2	TRBJ2-7	17	NA	CASSQVTSGGSSYEQYF	TGCGCCAGCAGCCAAGTGACTAGCGGGGGGAGCTCCTACGAGCAGTACTTC
TRBV3-1/TRBV3-2	TRBD1	TRBJ1-2	15	NA	CASSRGQGAVSGYTF	TGTGCCAGCAGCCGCGGGCAGGGGGCGGTGAGTGGCTACACCTTC
TRBV6-5	TRBD1	TRBJ1-4	15	NA	CASSYTGTGDEKLFF	TGTGCCAGCAGTTATACCGGGACAGGGGATGAAAAACTGTTTTTT
TRBV7-8	NA	TRBJ2-7	15	NA	CASSGGITHNYEQYF	TGTGCCAGCAGCGGAGGTATTACCCACAACTACGAGCAGTACTTC
TRBV9	NA	TRBJ1-1	15	NA	CASSVATGPSAEAFF	TGTGCCAGCAGCGTAGCTACAGGGCCCTCGGCTGAAGCTTTCTTT
TRBV19	TRBD1	TRBJ1-3	14	few	CASTQGPSGNTIYF	TGTGCCAGTACACAGGGGCCCTCTGGAAACACCATATATTTT
TRBV7-2	NA	TRBJ2-1	14	NA	CASSSRHWYNEQFF	TGTGCCAGCAGCTCCCGACACTGGTACAATGAGCAGTTCTTC
TRBV6-5	NA	TRBJ1-3	16	NA	CASSYRGWRRGNTIYF	TGTGCCAGCAGTTATCGGGGTTGGCGGCGAGGAAACACCATATATTTT
TRBV2	TRBD1	TRBJ2-3	15	NA	CASSEYGQGADTQYF	TGTGCCAGCAGTGAATACGGCCAGGGGGCAGATACGCAGTATTTT
TRBV6-2/TRBV6-3	NA	TRBJ2-7	17	NA	CASSPWGGAGVSYEQYF	TGTGCCAGCAGCCCTTGGGGTGGAGCGGGTGTATCCTACGAGCAGTACTTC
TRBV3-1/TRBV3-2	TRBD1	TRBJ1-1	16	NA	CASSQGDRPPNTEAFF	TGTGCCAGCAGCCAAGGGGACAGACCCCCAAACACTGAAGCTTTCTTT
TRBV2	TRBD1	TRBJ2-7	14	NA	CASTGDRGIYEQYF	TGTGCCAGCACCGGGGACAGGGGGATTTACGAGCAGTACTTC
TRBV3-1/TRBV3-2	TRBD1	TRBJ1-2	16	many	CASSQVRTGDVYGYTF	TGTGCCAGCAGCCAAGTTAGGACAGGGGATGTCTATGGCTACACCTTC
TRBV6-5	NA	TRBJ1-6	13	NA	CASGVAGFSPLHF	TGTGCCAGTGGCGTCGCAGGATTTTCACCCCTCCACTTT
TRBV4-1	TRBD1	TRBJ1-5	18	NA	CASSHIGQGARFNQPQHF	TGCGCCAGCAGCCATATCGGACAGGGGGCCCGATTCAATCAGCCCCAGCATTTT
TRBV6-5	NA	TRBJ1-4	15	NA	CASVRGGGTNEKLFF	TGTGCCAGCGTACGGGGAGGGGGGACTAATGAAAAACTGTTTTTT
TRBV4-2	NA	TRBJ1-2	13	few	CASSADGVYGYTF	TGTGCCAGCAGCGCGGACGGGGTCTATGGCTACACCTTC
TRBV5-1	TRBD2	TRBJ2-2	18	NA	CASSLGVAGDPNTGELFF	TGCGCCAGCAGCTTGGGGGTAGCGGGGGACCCGAACACCGGGGAGCTGTTTTTT
TRBV5-6	TRBD1	TRBJ1-1	18	NA	CASSRKTGGFLSFTEAFF	TGTGCCAGCAGCCGAAAGACAGGGGGTTTCCTAAGTTTCACTGAAGCTTTCTTT
TRBV29-1	TRBD2	TRBJ2-7	14	NA	CSVELAGNPYEQYF	TGCAGCGTTGAACTAGCGGGGAATCCCTACGAGCAGTACTTC
TRBV5-5	NA	TRBJ2-7	14	NA	CASSLTGTPNEQYF	TGTGCCAGCAGCCTGACCGGGACACCCAACGAGCAGTACTTC
TRBV4-1	NA	TRBJ2-2	14	NA	CASSQGSSYGELFF	TGCGCCAGCAGCCAAGGATCCAGTTACGGGGAGCTGTTTTTT
TRBV6-5	NA	TRBJ2-7	15	NA	CASSYARTAPYEQYF	TGTGCCAGCAGTTACGCAAGGACAGCACCCTACGAGCAGTACTTC
TRBV4-2	NA	TRBJ2-1	15	NA	CASSPILSSYNEQFF	TGTGCCAGCAGCCCGATTCTGAGCTCCTACAATGAGCAGTTCTTC
TRBV4-1	TRBD1	TRBJ1-1	15	NA	CASSQGQGEGTEAFF	TGCGCCAGCAGCCAAGGACAGGGTGAAGGCACTGAAGCTTTCTTT
TRBV5-5	NA	TRBJ2-7	14	many	CASSLRDTSYEQYF	TGTGCCAGCAGCCTTAGGGACACATCCTACGAGCAGTACTTC
TRBV20-1	NA	TRBJ2-5	15	NA	CSASDVGTYQETQYF	TGCAGTGCTAGTGATGTGGGCACGTACCAAGAGACCCAGTACTTC
TRBV27	NA	TRBJ1-6	15	NA	CASSFIGGMGSPLHF	TGTGCCAGCAGTTTTATCGGGGGGATGGGTTCACCCCTCCACTTT
TRBV10-2	TRBD1	TRBJ1-2	14	NA	CASKMDRGYGGYTF	TGCGCCAGTAAGATGGACAGGGGATATGGAGGCTACACCTTC
TRBV3-1/TRBV3-2	NA	TRBJ1-5	15	NA	CASSRSDRRNQPQHF	TGTGCCAGCAGCCGATCAGACAGAAGGAATCAGCCCCAGCATTTT
TRBV5-6	NA	TRBJ2-3	15	NA	CASSSITTSTDTQYF	TGTGCCAGCAGCAGTATTACTACTAGCACAGATACGCAGTATTTT
TRBV9	NA	TRBJ1-2	13	NA	CASSVEPGAGYTF	TGTGCCAGCAGCGTAGAACCAGGGGCTGGCTACACCTTC
TRBV5-3	TRBD1	TRBJ2-7	17	NA	CARSQPAGDSSSYEQYF	TGTGCCAGAAGCCAACCCGCTGGGGACAGCAGCTCCTACGAGCAGTACTTC
TRBV6-5	TRBD1	TRBJ1-1	15	NA	CASSYSGQVNTEAFF	TGTGCCAGCAGTTACTCGGGACAGGTAAACACTGAAGCTTTCTTT
TRBV5-4	NA	TRBJ1-1	14	few	CASSQPGQPTEAFF	TGTGCCAGCAGCCAACCTGGACAGCCCACTGAAGCTTTCTTT
TRBV18	NA	TRBJ2-3	16	NA	CASSPPQGGMPDTQYF	TGTGCCAGCTCACCACCACAGGGTGGTATGCCAGATACGCAGTATTTT
TRBV12-5	NA	TRBJ1-5	14	NA	CASGLPHSGQPQHF	TGTGCTAGTGGTTTGCCCCACTCGGGGCAGCCCCAGCATTTT
TRBV7-8	NA	TRBJ1-1	12	NA	CASSFVGTEAFF	TGTGCCAGCAGCTTTGTCGGCACTGAAGCTTTCTTT
TRBV19	NA	TRBJ1-2	13	NA	CASSIVGSYGYTF	TGTGCCAGTAGTATAGTGGGCAGCTATGGCTACACCTTC
TRBV15	NA	TRBJ2-7	14	NA	CATSRRLTLREQYF	TGTGCCACCAGCAGACGACTAACTCTACGGGAGCAGTACTTC